The 4 T cell receptor beta chains below come from one sample, sequenced in a study of blood T cell repertoires in COVID-19. Libraries were prepared by immunoSEQ multiplex PCR; TCRdb keeps only in-frame clonotypes and omits some of them. The sample includes over 300,000 clones, around 90% seen only once; the top ten take roughly 6.8%. The sequencing input was peripheral blood. These receptors were obtained from a man aged 18 to 30 with active or convalescent COVID-19.

This clone was detected once. This chain joins TRBV27 and TRBJ1-1, with D perhaps matching TRBD1 (5 bases). Trimming cost V 2 bases and J 7 bases, with 14 bases left between them. Germline values: CDR1 MNHEY, CDR2 SMNVEV (reference sequence). CDR3 size: 14 residues. The CDR3 region is CASSLTAGLHEAFF. DNA for the CDR3: TGTGCCAGCAGTTTAACGGCAGGGCTACATGAAGCTTTCTTT.

The genes are TRBV19 and TRBJ2-7, with 7 bases lining up with TRBD2. The length of the CDR3 is 11 residues. Germline CDR1 is LNHDA and CDR2 is SQIVND (reference sequence). Trimming took 10 bases from V and 1 from J; bases not matched to a gene: 1. CDR3: CATSGSYEQYF. DNA for the CDR3: TGTGCCACTAGCGGTTCCTACGAGCAGTACTTC.

The gene calls are TRBV7-3 and TRBJ2-3, with D perhaps TRBD1 (7 bases). The germline V and J ends were trimmed by 6 bases and 6 bases, with 16 bases remaining between them. This CDR3 contains 14 residues. Germline CDR1 and CDR2: SGHTA and FQGTGA. CDR3 sequence (DNA): TGTGCCAGCAGTGAACTAGCCAGGGGGGATACGCAGTATTTT. It specifies CASSELARGDTQYF. Full variable domain (rest looked up from reference TRBV7-3 and TRBJ2-3): GAGVSQTPSNKVTEKGKYVELRCDPISGHTALYWYRQSLGQGPEFLIYFQGTGAADDSGLPNDRFFAVRPEGSVSTLKIQRTERGDSAVYLCASSELARGDTQYFGPGTRLTVL.

V and J are TRBV2 and TRBJ2-1; D call uncertain. Per the germline V gene, CDR1 is SNHLY and CDR2 is FYNNEI. The CDR3 contains 14 residues. Trimming removed 3 bases from V and 0 bases from J, with 6 bases in between. CDR3 sequence: CASSDRVSYNEQFF. Written as DNA, the CDR3 is TGTGCCAGCAGTGATCGGGTCTCCTACAATGAGCAGTTCTTC.